These 20 T cell receptor beta chains came from one sample sequenced in a study of spatial heterogeneity in lung cancer. Overall study results and limits: Tumor mutation count correlated with how many alpha and beta TCRs expanded intratumorally.

Specified time point: sample taken at primary tumor resection. One entry per CDR3 protein results from TCRdb running MiXCR on the 5' RACE reads. The sample carries 2,500 to 3,500 distinct CDR3 sequences, about a sixth recorded once. Their antigen targets remain unknown. Material: lung tumor tissue, obtained at surgery. These receptors originate from a male donor with early-stage non-small cell lung cancer.

This clonotype occurred many times. This chain connects TRBV6-1 to TRBJ2-7; D might be TRBD1 or TRBD2, each matching 5 bases. The germline CDR1 and CDR2 sequences are MNHNS and SASEGT. Trimming stripped 4 bases from V and 2 bases from J, with 12 bases between. This CDR3 is 14 amino acids long. CDR3 DNA: TGTGCCAGCAGTGCCGGGACCCAGACCTACGAGCAGTACTTC. Protein product: CASSAGTQTYEQYF.

By share of the sample, this clonotype is large. The rearrangement joins TRBV20-1 to TRBJ2-1; a possible D gene is TRBD2 (5 bases). The germline V gene encodes CDR1 DFQATT and CDR2 SNEGSKA (reference sequence). The CDR3 runs to 16 residues. The germline V and J ends were trimmed by 1 base and 1 base, with 14 bases remaining between them. This CDR3 reads CSARGLLVWSYNEQFF. The CDR3 nucleotides are TGCAGTGCTAGAGGGTTACTAGTGTGGTCCTACAATGAGCAGTTCTTC.

This clonotype was counted ten times or more. V usage is TRBV12-3 or TRBV12-4 and J usage is TRBJ1-1; D is unresolved. There are 12 residues in the CDR3. V lost 2 bases and J lost 7, with 8 bases in between. This chain's CDR3 is CASSLIGNEAFF. The CDR3 DNA follows: TGTGCCAGCAGTTTAATCGGAAATGAAGCTTTCTTT.

This clonotype is medium-sized within its sample. The chain is built from TRBV20-1 and TRBJ2-4; unclear D gene. The CDR3 loop spans 14 amino acids. The V gene's germline CDR1 is DFQATT and CDR2 SNEGSKA (reference sequence). V lost 1 base to trimming and J lost 1 base, with 8 bases between them. CDR3 sequence: CSARVVGAKNIQYF. The CDR3 bases are TGCAGTGCTAGAGTAGTAGGGGCCAAAAACATTCAGTACTTC.

This clonotype was detected ten times or more. The gene calls are TRBV6-2 or TRBV6-3 and TRBJ2-1; unclear D gene. CDR1 and CDR2 (germline): MNHEY, SVGEGT. The CDR3 is 13 residues long. Trimming stripped 11 bases from V and 7 bases from J, with 18 bases between. In nucleotides, the CDR3 is TGTGCCGCCTCCGGCTACCCCCTAAATGAGCAGTTCTTC. It specifies CAASGYPLNEQFF.

This rearrangement joins TRBV5-1 to TRBJ2-7, with a possible D match to TRBD1 (6 bases). The V gene's germline CDR1 is SGHRS and CDR2 YFSETQ. This CDR3 comprises 15 residues. Trimming left V 4 bases short and J 2 bases short, with 16 bases between. CDR3 region: CASSLGTRSTYEQYF. The CDR3 coding sequence is TGCGCCAGCAGCCTAGGGACAAGATCCACCTACGAGCAGTACTTC. The full variable domain, with the rest looked up from reference TRBV5-1 and TRBJ2-7, is KAGVTQTPRYLIKTRGQQVTLSCSPISGHRSVSWYQQTPGQGLQFLFEYFSETQRNKGNFPGRFSGRQFSNSRSEMNVSTLELGDSALYLCASSLGTRSTYEQYFGPGTRLTVT.

This clonotype counts as medium-sized. This rearrangement joins TRBV6-2 or TRBV6-3 to TRBJ2-3, with D maybe TRBD2 (5 bases). The CDR3 sequence is 14 residues long. Trimming took off 2 bases at V and 4 bases at J, with 10 bases between the two ends. CDR1 is MNHEY and CDR2 is SVGEGT in the germline V gene. CDR3 protein: CASSYDLASDTQYF. CDR3 nucleotides: TGTGCCAGCAGTTACGATCTAGCTTCAGATACGCAGTATTTT.

This clonotype was detected ten times or more. V gene TRBV27 combines with J gene TRBJ2-1; 7 positions agree with TRBD1. The CDR3 spans 13 residues. CDR1 MNHEY and CDR2 SMNVEV come from the germline V gene (reference sequence). V lost 5 bases and J lost 4; bases outside the gene matches: 2. The CDR3 loop is CASSATGYNEQFF. Here the CDR3 DNA reads TGTGCCAGCAGTGCGACAGGGTACAATGAGCAGTTCTTC.

This clonotype rates as medium-sized. The limits of the CDR3 on the DNA are not certain, so only TCRdb's listed CDR3 is given. CDR3 region: CASSLGWALGENCFF. This chain joins TRBV7-2 and TRBJ1-4; TRBD1 is the table's D call and was not checked against the DNA. The length of the CDR3 is 15 amino acids, counting both ends. Germline CDR1 SGHTA, CDR2 FQGNSA.

This clonotype is classed as medium-sized. Here the CDR3 reads CATKGVGELFF. The CDR3, as DNA: TGTGCCACCAAGGGAGTCGGGGAGCTGTTTTTT. This chain links TRBV24-1 with TRBJ2-2; D may be TRBD2 (5 bases). V dropped 8 bases and J dropped 7 bases, with 7 bases sitting between them. Looked up from germline, CDR1 is KGHDR and CDR2 is SFDVKD. CDR3 length equals 11 residues.

This clonotype is labeled medium-sized (0.01 to 0.1%). This chain connects TRBV7-9 to TRBJ2-2; D is uncertain. Trimming took off 2 bases at V and 7 bases at J, with 11 bases between the two ends. This CDR3 region has 14 residues. Germline assignment: CDR1 SEHNR and CDR2 FQNEAQ (reference sequence). The CDR3: CASSLIIKGGELFF. The CDR3, as DNA: TGTGCCAGCAGCTTAATCATTAAGGGCGGGGAGCTGTTTTTT.

This clonotype counts as large. The chain links TRBV18 to TRBJ2-6; D uncertain. Per the germline V gene, CDR1 is KGHSH and CDR2 is LQKENI. Trimming cost V 6 bases and J 2 bases, with 14 bases left between them. CDR3 length: 16 residues. Here the CDR3 DNA reads TGTGCCAGCTCCCTCAGAACGTGGGCTGGGGCCAACGTCCTGACTTTC. Translated, it gives CASSLRTWAGANVLTF.

This clonotype was recorded at least ten times. The chain employs TRBV12-3 or TRBV12-4 and TRBJ2-7; the D gene is possibly TRBD1 (6 bases). The CDR3 has 13 residues. The V gene lost 7 bases and the J gene lost 0 bases, with 10 bases spanning the gap. DNA for the CDR3: TGTGCCAGCACCGACAGGTCCTCCTACGAGCAGTACTTC. This translates into CASTDRSSYEQYF.

This clonotype showed up just a few times. The rearrangement links TRBV6-1 to TRBJ2-7; D might be TRBD2 (6 bases). V dropped 8 bases and J dropped 4 bases, with 15 bases sitting between them. Germline V gene sequence: CDR1 MNHNS, CDR2 SASEGT. The CDR3 spans 13 residues. CDR3: CASSGLASYEQYF. The CDR3, as DNA: TGTGCCAGCTCGGGTCTAGCGTCATACGAGCAGTACTTC.

V is TRBV20-1 and J is TRBJ1-4; a weak D match, TRBD1 (6 bases). Germline assignment: CDR1 DFQATT and CDR2 SNEGSKA (reference sequence). Trimming took 0 bases from V and 7 from J, leaving 15 bases between them. The CDR3 consists of 15 residues. CDR3 protein: CSARDPGGAGEKLFF. The CDR3 coding sequence is TGCAGTGCTAGAGATCCGGGGGGCGCGGGTGAAAAACTGTTTTTT.

By proportion, this clonotype is medium-sized (0.01 to 0.1%). The chain joins TRBV28 to TRBJ2-1, with TRBD2 identical over 8 bases. This CDR3 spans 16 amino acids. Germline loops: CDR1 MDHEN, CDR2 SYDVKM. The V and J ends lost 5 bases and 8 bases, in that order; junction bases with no gene match: 14. CDR3 loop: CASSGPISGRGHEQFF. The CDR3 DNA sequence: TGTGCCAGCAGTGGGCCGATCAGCGGGAGAGGCCATGAGCAGTTCTTC.

In this sample, this clonotype turned up once. The junction differs from germline at one of its ends, possibly a read error. The genes are TRBV28 and TRBJ1-2; TRBD1 aligns across 7 bases. CDR1 and CDR2 from the germline V gene are MDHEN and SYDVKM. This CDR3 contains 14 residues. This chain's CDR3 is CASKDRATNYGYTF. In DNA form, the CDR3 reads TGCGCCAGCAAAGACAGGGCTACTAACTATGGCTACACCTTC.

The chain employs TRBV5-6 and TRBJ2-3, with 8 bases that match TRBD1. The CDR3 is 15 residues long. Per germline, CDR1 SGHDT and CDR2 YYEEEE. The J segment lost 1 base and the V segment lost 4 bases, leaving 5 bases of the junction unmatched. CDR3 region: CASSRQGKGTDTQYF. For the CDR3, the DNA is TGTGCCAGCAGCCGACAGGGGAAGGGCACAGATACGCAGTATTTT.

This clonotype was recorded many times. The chain joins TRBV5-4 to TRBJ2-7; no firm D call. V shed 4 bases and J shed 0 bases, with 5 bases lying between them. Germline V gene sequence: CDR1 SGHNT, CDR2 YYREEE (reference sequence). The CDR3 extends over 12 amino acids. The CDR3 coding sequence is TGTGCCAGCAGCGGGGACTCCTACGAGCAGTACTTC. Protein: CASSGDSYEQYF.

The rearrangement uses TRBV6-5 and TRBJ2-2, with 9 bases fitting TRBD1. Germline lookup yields CDR1 MNHEY and CDR2 SVGAGI. With 6 bases clipped from V and 3 bases from J, the junction kept 5 bases outside the gene matches. This CDR3 comprises 15 residues. The CDR3 DNA sequence: TGTGCCAGCAGGGACTGGACAGGGGACACCGGGGAGCTGTTTTTT. It specifies CASRDWTGDTGELFF.